This T cell receptor (beta chain) originates from a study of PD-1 blockade in mismatch repair-deficient tumors. Only in-frame clones appear in the TCRdb table, and some are missing; sequencing was by immunoSEQ multiplex PCR. The sample carries some 120,000 clones, 88% recorded once. Germline CDR1 and CDR2: SEHNR and FQNEAQ (reference sequence). The length of the CDR3 is 18 residues. The germline V and J ends were trimmed by 4 bases and 4 bases, with 23 bases remaining between them. Three pembrolizumab responders had their TCRs sequenced. The sequence came from an adult with mismatch repair-deficient cancer. The V call is TRBV7-9, the J call TRBJ2-1, with D perhaps TRBD2 (6 bases). This sample comprised peripheral blood, obtained about 17 months after starting pembrolizumab. DNA of the CDR3: TGTGCCAGCAGCTCCGGGGCTGTGCGGAGGGAAACTTACAATGAGCAGTTCTTC. Translating it yields CASSSGAVRRETYNEQFF.